Below, 5 T cell receptor beta chains from the same sample are listed, as sequenced in a study of T cell responses to AZD1222 COVID-19 vaccine (dated by TCRdb to the early 2020s). The library was built by means of the immunoSEQ multiplex PCR assay. TCRdb holds this immuneACCESS table with in-frame rearrangements only. Some clones are missing; in checked studies, unresolved V genes explain under half, and the rest has no known cause. The sample data list 150,000 or so clones, and about 90% of these were observed just once. In total, the top ten clones hold around 5% of the sample. In light of the paper, this sample's time point label describes: baseline before first vaccination. Sequencing used peripheral blood, obtained on day 0 of AZD1222 vaccination. The receptors stem from an adult in good health.

The CDR3 reads CASSQVYTGELFF. The CDR3 coding sequence is TGCGCCAGCAGCCAAGTATACACCGGGGAGCTGTTTTTT. The V and J genes are TRBV4-1 and TRBJ2-2; no definite D call. CDR3 length: 13 amino acids. Germline CDR1 MGHRA, CDR2 YSYEKL. Trimming stripped 1 base from V and 3 bases from J, with 3 bases between.

The V and J genes are TRBV7-2 and TRBJ1-4; D not resolved. This CDR3 contains 12 residues. CDR1 is SGHTA, CDR2 FQGNSA, per germline. The germline V and J ends were trimmed by 2 bases and 13 bases, with 11 bases remaining between them. The CDR3 sequence: CASSLMGRGLFF. The CDR3, as DNA: TGTGCCAGCAGCTTAATGGGGAGAGGACTGTTTTTT.

The J gene is TRBJ1-2, the V gene TRBV28; D may be TRBD1 (5 bases). With 4 bases removed from V and 4 bases from J, the gap between germline ends came to 16 bases. The length of the CDR3 is 15 residues. Germline V lookup: CDR1 MDHEN, CDR2 SYDVKM. The CDR3 spells CASSSPRGGFYGYTF. The CDR3, as DNA: TGTGCCAGCAGTTCCCCCCGTGGGGGATTCTATGGCTACACCTTC.

This clone was recorded once. The rearrangement links TRBV5-1 to TRBJ1-1; TRBD1 aligns across 8 bases. V lost 4 bases and J lost 5; bases outside the gene matches: 7. Germline V gene lookup returns CDR1 SGHRS and CDR2 YFSETQ. This CDR3 is built from 14 residues. The CDR3 coding sequence is TGCGCCAGCAGCACCAGGACAGGGAGGACTGAAGCTTTCTTT. It translates to CASSTRTGRTEAFF.

This clone was seen only once. The CDR3 is CASRTLGLAGASTDTQYF. CDR3 coding DNA: TGTGCCAGCAGAACACTAGGACTAGCGGGAGCTAGCACAGATACGCAGTATTTT. The V call is TRBV28, the J call TRBJ2-3; 13 bases fit TRBD2. Trimming took 6 bases from V and 0 from J; bases not matched to a gene: 9. Per germline, CDR1 MDHEN and CDR2 SYDVKM. The CDR3 has 18 amino acids.